The TCR beta chain described here comes from a study of blood T cell repertoires in COVID-19. Study information: T cells, B-cell-depleted T cells, or PBMCs provided the cDNA or gDNA that served as material.

Enrollees, roughly 18 to 89 years old, lived in approximately 24 US areas. Cohort assignment relied on participant-reported clinical history. Donors in Cohort 3 counted as recovered after two negative PCRs, clearance, or symptom resolution. The CDR3 contains 14 residues. V gave up 6 bases and J gave up 6 bases, with 15 bases separating them. CDR1 is MDHEN, CDR2 SYDVKM, per germline. Only in-frame clones appear in the TCRdb table, and some are missing; sequencing was by immunoSEQ multiplex PCR. The table includes about 430,000 clones, over 75% detected once. The sample taken for sequencing was PBMCs or T cells enriched from blood (not recorded which). The chain employs TRBV28 and TRBJ1-5; TRBD1 might be the D (6 bases). The source of this sequence is a man aged 25 to 40 who had recovered from COVID-19. The CDR3 nucleotides are TGTGCCAGCAGCCTACGGGGGGCGCGTCAGCCCCAGCATTTT. It codes for CASSLRGARQPQHF.